This record looks at one T cell receptor (beta chain) sequence and its context. Its antigen specificity is not known. One base away there is no much larger clone; base qualities are not given. The germline V gene sets CDR1 to SGHRS and CDR2 to YFSETQ. From the cysteine up to the phenylalanine, the CDR3 has a length of 14 residues. Only the CDR3 part of the read is kept: 42 bases, read in frame from the first base. Trimming accounts for 4 bases at V and 3 bases at J, while the number of junction bases matched to no gene is 3. The data derive from a study of blood T cell repertoires in COVID-19 (dated by TCRdb to between 2020 and 2021). Regarding the research as a whole: Collaborator samples came from the United States, Italy and Spain and covered acute and convalescent phases of COVID-19. The material from the prospective study consisted of cDNA or gDNA derived from T cells, B-cell-depleted T cells, or PBMCs. Deeply sampled blood TCRbeta repertoires from subjects exposed to, actively infected with, or recovered from COVID-19 were included in the dataset. A freely available public database, intended as a resource for researchers studying the immune response to SARS-CoV-2, is where the repertoires were released. The samples were drawn from two sources: the first 160 participants of the ongoing ImmuneRACE study, and 1,200 or so subjects contributed by 6 global collaborators. Nearly every sample came with metadata listing a de-identified subject ID, COVID-19 status, age in years and sex. Where HLA class I and class II types were available, the types were taken from metadata supplied by the sample provider, not from assay-based typing.

Whole blood was collected in K2EDTA tubes by collaborating institutions according to the institutions' own protocols. Collaborator samples were shipped for TCRbeta analysis as frozen whole blood, isolated PBMCs, or DNA extracted from either sample type. The immunoSEQ Assay, a bias-controlled multiplex PCR, was used to amplify TCRbeta CDR3 regions from genomic DNA. In the paper's pipeline: The number of nucleated cells in each sample was estimated by amplification of reference gene primers within the assay. To quantify the absolute abundance of each unique TCRbeta CDR3 rearrangement, sequence reads were collapsed and filtered. For each sample, productive Simpson clonality was calculated as the square root of Simpson's diversity index across productive rearrangements. Held by TCRdb, this immuneACCESS table contains in-frame sequences only and omits some clones. Under half of the omission traces to an unresolved V gene where checked; the cause of the rest is unknown. The V and J calls and clone size come from that table; D and trimming were worked out from the DNA. This sample lists 120,000 to 150,000 clones; about 85% were detected once. In total, the top ten clones hold around 1.5% of the sample.

Here is what the overall study found, with its caveats: The amount of clinical and demographic metadata varied by source and participant and was provided uncurated.

Source material: peripheral blood. The chain is assembled from TRBV5-1 and TRBJ2-7, and TRBD2 matches 11 of the central bases. The TCR sequence derives from a human donor in a cohort sampled during active COVID-19. The DNA sequence reads TGCGCCAGCAGCAGGGGGACTAGCGGCTACGAGCAGTACTTC. This is translated as CASSRGTSGYEQYF.